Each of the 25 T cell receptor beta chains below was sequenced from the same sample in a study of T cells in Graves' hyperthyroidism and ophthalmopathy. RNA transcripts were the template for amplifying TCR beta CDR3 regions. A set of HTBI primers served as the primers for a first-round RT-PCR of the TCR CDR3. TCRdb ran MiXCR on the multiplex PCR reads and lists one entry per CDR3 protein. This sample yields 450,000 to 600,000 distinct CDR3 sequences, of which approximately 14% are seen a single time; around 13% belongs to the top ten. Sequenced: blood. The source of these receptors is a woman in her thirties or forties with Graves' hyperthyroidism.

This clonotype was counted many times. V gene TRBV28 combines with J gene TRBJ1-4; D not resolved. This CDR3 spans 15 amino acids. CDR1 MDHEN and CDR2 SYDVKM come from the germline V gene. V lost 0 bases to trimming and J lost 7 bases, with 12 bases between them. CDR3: CASSLWREGPEKLFF. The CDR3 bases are TGTGCCAGCAGTTTATGGAGGGAAGGGCCTGAAAAACTGTTTTTT.

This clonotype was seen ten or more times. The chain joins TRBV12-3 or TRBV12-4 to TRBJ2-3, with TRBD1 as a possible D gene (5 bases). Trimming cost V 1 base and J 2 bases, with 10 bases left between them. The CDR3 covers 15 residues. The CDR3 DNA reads TGTGCCAGCAGTTTAGGTGAACAGGCCACAGATACGCAGTATTTT. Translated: CASSLGEQATDTQYF.

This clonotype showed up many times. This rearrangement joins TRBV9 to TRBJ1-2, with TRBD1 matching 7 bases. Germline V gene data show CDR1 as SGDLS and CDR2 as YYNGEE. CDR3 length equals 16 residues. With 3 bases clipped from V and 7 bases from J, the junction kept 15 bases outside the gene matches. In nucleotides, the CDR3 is TGTGCCAGCAGCGCAGGTGGGGACAGTTACAGGGCTGGCTACACCTTC. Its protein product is CASSAGGDSYRAGYTF.

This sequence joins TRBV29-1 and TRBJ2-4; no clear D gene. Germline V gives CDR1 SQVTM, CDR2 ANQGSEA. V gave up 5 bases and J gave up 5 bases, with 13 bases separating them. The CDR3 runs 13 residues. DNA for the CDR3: TGCAGCGTTCACCTTAGGAATGAAAACATTCAGTACTTC. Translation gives CSVHLRNENIQYF. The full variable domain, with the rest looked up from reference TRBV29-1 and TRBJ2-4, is SAVISQKPSRDICQRGTSLTIQCQVDSQVTMMFWYRQQPGQSLTLIATANQGSEATYESGFVIDKFPISRPNLTFSTLTVSNMSPEDSSIYLCSVHLRNENIQYFGAGTRLSVL.

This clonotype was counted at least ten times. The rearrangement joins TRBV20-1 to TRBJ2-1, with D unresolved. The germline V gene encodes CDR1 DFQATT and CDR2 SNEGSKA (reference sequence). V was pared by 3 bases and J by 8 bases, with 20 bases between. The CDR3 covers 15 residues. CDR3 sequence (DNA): TGCAGTGCTAGGCCGGTGACTGGTCTAGGTCATGAGCAGTTCTTC. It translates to CSARPVTGLGHEQFF.

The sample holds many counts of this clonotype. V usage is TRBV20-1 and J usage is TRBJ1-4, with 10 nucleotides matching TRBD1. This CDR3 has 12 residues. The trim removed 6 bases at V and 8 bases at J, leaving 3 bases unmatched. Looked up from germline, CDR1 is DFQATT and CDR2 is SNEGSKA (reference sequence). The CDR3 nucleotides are TGCAGTGCGGGACAGGGGCTCGAAAAACTGTTTTTT. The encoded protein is CSAGQGLEKLFF.

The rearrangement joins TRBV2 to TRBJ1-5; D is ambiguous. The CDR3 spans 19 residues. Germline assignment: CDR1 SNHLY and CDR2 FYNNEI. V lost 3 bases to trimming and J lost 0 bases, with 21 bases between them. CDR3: CASSEDRLMSSYSNQPQHF. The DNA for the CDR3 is TGTGCCAGCAGTGAGGACCGTCTAATGAGTTCCTATAGCAATCAGCCCCAGCATTTT.

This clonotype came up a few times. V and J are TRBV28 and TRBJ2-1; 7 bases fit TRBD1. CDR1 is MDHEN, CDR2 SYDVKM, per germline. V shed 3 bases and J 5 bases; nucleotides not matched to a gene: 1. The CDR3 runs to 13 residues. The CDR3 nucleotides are TGTGCCAGCAGTTTCAGGGGGAACAATGAGCAGTTCTTC. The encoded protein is CASSFRGNNEQFF.

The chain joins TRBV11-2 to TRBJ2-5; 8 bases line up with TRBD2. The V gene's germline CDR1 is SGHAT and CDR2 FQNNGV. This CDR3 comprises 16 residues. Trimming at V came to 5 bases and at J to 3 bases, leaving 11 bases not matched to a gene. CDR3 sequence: CASSQAGAPPEETQYF. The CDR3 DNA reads TGTGCCAGCAGCCAAGCGGGGGCGCCGCCGGAAGAGACCCAGTACTTC.

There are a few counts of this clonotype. CDR3 in amino acids: CAWSVGSPATYEQYF. The CDR3 nucleotides read TGTGCCTGGAGTGTAGGGTCGCCAGCGACCTACGAGCAGTACTTC. The chain carries TRBV30 and TRBJ2-7; D gene uncertain. The V end was cut by 0 bases, the J end by 2 bases, with 14 bases between. This CDR3 has 15 residues. Germline CDR1 reads GTSNPN; CDR2 reads SVGIG (reference sequence).

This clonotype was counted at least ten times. The CDR3 sequence: CASSLGWGGVETQYF. CDR3 bases: TGTGCCAGCAGCTTAGGTTGGGGTGGTGTTGAGACCCAGTACTTC. The V and J genes are TRBV7-2 and TRBJ2-5; D uncertain. The CDR3 has 15 residues. The germline gives CDR1 SGHTA, CDR2 FQGNSA. The V end was cut by 1 base, the J end by 5 bases, with 14 bases between.

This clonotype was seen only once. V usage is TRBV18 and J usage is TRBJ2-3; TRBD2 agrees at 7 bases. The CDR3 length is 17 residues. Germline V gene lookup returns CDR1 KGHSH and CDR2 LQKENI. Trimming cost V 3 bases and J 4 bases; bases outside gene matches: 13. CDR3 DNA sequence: TGTGCCAGCTCACCTTATTCGCGGGAGAGCGGCCCAGATACGCAGTATTTT. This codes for CASSPYSRESGPDTQYF.

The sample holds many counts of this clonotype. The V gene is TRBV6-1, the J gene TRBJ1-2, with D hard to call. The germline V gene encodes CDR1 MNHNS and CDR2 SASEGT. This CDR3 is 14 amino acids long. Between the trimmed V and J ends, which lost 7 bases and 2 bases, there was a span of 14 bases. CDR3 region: CASTRTGTNYGYTF. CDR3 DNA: TGTGCCAGCACTAGGACCGGCACGAACTATGGCTACACCTTC.

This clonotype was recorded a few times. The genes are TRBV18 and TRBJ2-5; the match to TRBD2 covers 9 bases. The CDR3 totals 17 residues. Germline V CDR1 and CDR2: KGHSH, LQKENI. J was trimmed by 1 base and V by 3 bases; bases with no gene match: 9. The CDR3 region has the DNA TGTGCCAGCTCACCCCCGGGGCTAGCGGGAACCCAAGAGACCCAGTACTTC. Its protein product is CASSPPGLAGTQETQYF.

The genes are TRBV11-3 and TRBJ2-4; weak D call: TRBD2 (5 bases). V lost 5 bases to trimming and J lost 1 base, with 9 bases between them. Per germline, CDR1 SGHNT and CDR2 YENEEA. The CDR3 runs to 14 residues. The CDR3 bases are TGTGCCAGCAGCCCGAGGGCTGCCAAAAACATTCAGTACTTC. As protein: CASSPRAAKNIQYF.

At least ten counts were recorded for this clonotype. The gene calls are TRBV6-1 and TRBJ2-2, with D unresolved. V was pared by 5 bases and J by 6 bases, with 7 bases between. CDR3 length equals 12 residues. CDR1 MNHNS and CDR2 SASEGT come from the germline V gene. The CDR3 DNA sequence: TGTGCCAGCAGTTATCTGGCCGGGGAGCTGTTTTTT. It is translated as CASSYLAGELFF.

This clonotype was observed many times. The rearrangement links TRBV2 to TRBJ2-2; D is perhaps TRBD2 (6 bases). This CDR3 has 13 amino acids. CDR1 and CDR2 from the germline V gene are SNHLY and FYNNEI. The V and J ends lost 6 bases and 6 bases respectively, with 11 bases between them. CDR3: CASRDRGSGELFF. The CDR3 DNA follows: TGTGCCAGCAGAGACCGGGGGTCCGGGGAGCTGTTTTTT.

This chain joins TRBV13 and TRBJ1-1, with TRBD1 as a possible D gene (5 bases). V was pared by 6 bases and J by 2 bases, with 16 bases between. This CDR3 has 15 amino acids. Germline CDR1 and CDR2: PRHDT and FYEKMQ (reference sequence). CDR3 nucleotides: TGTGCCAGCAGGCCTGGGGCCAATGTTAACACTGAAGCTTTCTTT. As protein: CASRPGANVNTEAFF.

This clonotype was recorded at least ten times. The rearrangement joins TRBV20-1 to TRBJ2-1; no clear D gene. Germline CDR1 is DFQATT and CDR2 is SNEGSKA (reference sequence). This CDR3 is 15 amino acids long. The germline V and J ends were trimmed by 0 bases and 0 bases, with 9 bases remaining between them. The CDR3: CSARDFQRSYNEQFF. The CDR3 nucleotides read TGCAGTGCTAGAGATTTCCAGCGCTCCTACAATGAGCAGTTCTTC.

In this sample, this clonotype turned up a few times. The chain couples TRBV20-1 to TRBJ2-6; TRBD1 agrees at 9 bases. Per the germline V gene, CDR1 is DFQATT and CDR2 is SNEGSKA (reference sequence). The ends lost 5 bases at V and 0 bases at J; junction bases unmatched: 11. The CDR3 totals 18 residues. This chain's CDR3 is CSAHTPGTGSSGANVLTF. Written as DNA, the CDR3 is TGCAGTGCTCATACTCCCGGGACAGGGTCCTCTGGGGCCAACGTCCTGACTTTC.

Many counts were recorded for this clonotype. The DNA of the CDR3 is TGTGCCAGCAGTCTAGACACGACTTCGGGTGAAAAACTGTTTTTT. Its protein product is CASSLDTTSGEKLFF. The rearrangement joins TRBV12-3 or TRBV12-4 to TRBJ1-4, with D uncertain. This CDR3 comprises 15 residues. Trimming left V 5 bases short and J 7 bases short, with 17 bases between.

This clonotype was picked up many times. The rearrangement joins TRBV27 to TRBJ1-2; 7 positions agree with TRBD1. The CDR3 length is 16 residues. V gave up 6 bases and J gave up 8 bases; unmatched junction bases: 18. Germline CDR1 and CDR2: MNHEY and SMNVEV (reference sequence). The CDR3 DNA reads TGTGCCAGCAGAATCAAAGGGGGCGCAGGGGTCCGCGGCTACACCTTC. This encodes CASRIKGGAGVRGYTF.

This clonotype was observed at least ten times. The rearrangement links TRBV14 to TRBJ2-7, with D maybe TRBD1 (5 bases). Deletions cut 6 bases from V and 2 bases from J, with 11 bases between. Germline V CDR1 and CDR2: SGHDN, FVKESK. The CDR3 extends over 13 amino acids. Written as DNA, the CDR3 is TGTGCCAGCAGTTCTCTAGGGGCCTACGAGCAGTACTTC. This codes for CASSSLGAYEQYF.

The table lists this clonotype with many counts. The CDR3 protein is CSVEIQGQSNTEAFF. The CDR3 bases are TGCAGCGTTGAAATTCAGGGACAGTCGAACACTGAAGCTTTCTTT. The rearrangement joins TRBV29-1 to TRBJ1-1, with 7 bases identical to TRBD1. Per germline, CDR1 SQVTM and CDR2 ANQGSEA. The J segment lost 1 base and the V segment lost 2 bases, leaving 7 bases of the junction unmatched. This CDR3 has 15 residues.

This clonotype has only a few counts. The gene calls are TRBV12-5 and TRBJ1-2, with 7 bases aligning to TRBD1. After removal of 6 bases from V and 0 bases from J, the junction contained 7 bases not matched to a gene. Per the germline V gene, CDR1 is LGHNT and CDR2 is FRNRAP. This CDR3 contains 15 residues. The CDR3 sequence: CASGPQQGPNYGYTF. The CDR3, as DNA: TGTGCTAGTGGCCCTCAACAGGGGCCTAACTATGGCTACACCTTC.